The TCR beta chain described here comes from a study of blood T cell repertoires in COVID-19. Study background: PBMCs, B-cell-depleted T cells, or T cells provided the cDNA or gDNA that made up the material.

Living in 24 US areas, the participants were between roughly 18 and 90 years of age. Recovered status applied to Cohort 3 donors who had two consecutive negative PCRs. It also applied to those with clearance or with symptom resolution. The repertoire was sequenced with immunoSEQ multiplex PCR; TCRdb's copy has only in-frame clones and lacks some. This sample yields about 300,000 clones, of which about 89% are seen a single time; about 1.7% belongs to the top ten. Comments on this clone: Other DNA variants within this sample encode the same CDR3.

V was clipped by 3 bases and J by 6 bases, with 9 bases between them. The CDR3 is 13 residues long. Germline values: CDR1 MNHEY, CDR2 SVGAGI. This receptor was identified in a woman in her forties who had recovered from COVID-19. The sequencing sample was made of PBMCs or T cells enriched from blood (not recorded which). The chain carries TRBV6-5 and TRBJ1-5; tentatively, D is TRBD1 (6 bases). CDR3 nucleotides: TGTGCCAGCAGTTATTCCAGGGGTCAGCCCCAGCATTTT. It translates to CASSYSRGQPQHF.